This TCR beta chain was identified in a study of TIL therapy for anti-PD-1-resistant metastatic lung cancer. Study overall: Median tumor mutation burden was under 1.9 mutations per megabase.

Time point indicated: pre-treatment sample, taken before nivolumab and TIL therapy. The V gene's germline CDR1 is LGHNA and CDR2 YNFKEQ. The V end lost 5 bases, the J end lost 0 bases, and 12 bases lay between the germline ends. There are 15 residues in the CDR3. The libraries were made with immunoSEQ v3. Assay: immunoSEQ multiplex PCR; the TCRdb copy retains only in-frame clones and omits some. The table lists about 50,000 clones, approximately 86% of them singletons. The TCR comes from a person between 25 and 79 years old with non-small cell lung cancer. The chain employs TRBV4-2 and TRBJ2-3, with D hard to call. The sample here was blood, taken at baseline. CDR3 in DNA: TGTGCCAGCAGCTTGTCCGGCGGTAGCACAGATACGCAGTATTTT. As protein: CASSLSGGSTDTQYF.